Below are 6 T cell receptor beta chains sequenced from a single sample in a study of shared clonotypes between healthy human individuals. Sequencing used immunoSEQ multiplex PCR; TCRdb keeps in-frame clones, though not all of them. This sample yields a few million clones, of which about 92% are seen a single time; 0.3% to 0.4% belongs to the top ten. Sequenced: naive CD4+ T cells from PBMCs. As for subset: CD45RA+ positively selected. The receptor source for this set is a man aged 18 to 30 in good health. Some clones in this sample may be carry-over from other donors' samples.

The chain carries TRBV5-1 and TRBJ2-7, with 9 bases aligning to TRBD2. The CDR3 is 15 amino acids. With V trimmed by 0 bases and J by 10 bases, 11 bases remained unmatched. Germline V gives CDR1 SGHRS, CDR2 YFSETQ. This CDR3 reads CASSLELAGLTNQYF. In nucleotides, the CDR3 is TGCGCCAGCAGCTTGGAACTAGCGGGCCTCACTAACCAGTACTTC.

This sequence joins TRBV6-1 and TRBJ2-3; 11 bases match TRBD2. The CDR3 is made up of 16 amino acids. In germline, CDR1 is MNHNS, CDR2 SASEGT. Trimming removed 4 bases from V and 1 base from J; junction bases left unmatched: 4. Here the CDR3 DNA reads TGTGCCAGCAGTGCGGTACTAGCGGGAGGCACAGATACGCAGTATTTT. The encoded protein is CASSAVLAGGTDTQYF.

The count of this clone is one. V gene TRBV25-1 combines with J gene TRBJ2-3; 14 nucleotides agree with TRBD2. CDR1 and CDR2 from the germline V gene are MGHDK and SYGVNS. The CDR3 has 16 amino acids. With 2 bases clipped from V and 4 bases from J, the junction kept 2 bases outside the gene matches. As DNA, the CDR3 is TGTGCCAGCAGTGAAGGGACTAGCGGGAGTGCAGATACGCAGTATTTT. Translation gives CASSEGTSGSADTQYF.

This rearrangement joins TRBV29-1 to TRBJ2-7, with TRBD2 as a possible D gene (5 bases). Germline CDR1 and CDR2: SQVTM and ANQGSEA. The CDR3 length is 12 residues. V dropped 5 bases and J dropped 6 bases, with 14 bases sitting between them. In DNA form, the CDR3 reads TGCAGCGTTCGGGATCCCCTCGGCGAGCAGTACTTC. It translates to CSVRDPLGEQYF.

The chain recombines TRBV27 with TRBJ2-1, with TRBD2 matching over 8 bases. The CDR3 is 15 residues long. Germline-derived CDR1 and CDR2 are MNHEY and SMNVEV (reference sequence). After removal of 6 bases from V and 7 bases from J, the junction contained 11 bases not matched to a gene. CDR3 region: CASRIAGFRLNEQFF. The CDR3 nucleotides read TGTGCCAGCAGGATAGCGGGATTCCGACTTAATGAGCAGTTCTTC.

Points on this clone: Other DNA sequences in the sample encode the same CDR3. V usage is TRBV7-2 and J usage is TRBJ2-5, with D maybe TRBD1 (6 bases). Trimming removed 1 base from V and 5 bases from J, with 14 bases in between. The CDR3 covers 15 residues. Germline assignment: CDR1 SGHTA and CDR2 FQGNSA. As DNA, the CDR3 is TGTGCCAGCAGCTTAGTAGGCAGGGGCAGGGAGACCCAGTACTTC. Protein: CASSLVGRGRETQYF.